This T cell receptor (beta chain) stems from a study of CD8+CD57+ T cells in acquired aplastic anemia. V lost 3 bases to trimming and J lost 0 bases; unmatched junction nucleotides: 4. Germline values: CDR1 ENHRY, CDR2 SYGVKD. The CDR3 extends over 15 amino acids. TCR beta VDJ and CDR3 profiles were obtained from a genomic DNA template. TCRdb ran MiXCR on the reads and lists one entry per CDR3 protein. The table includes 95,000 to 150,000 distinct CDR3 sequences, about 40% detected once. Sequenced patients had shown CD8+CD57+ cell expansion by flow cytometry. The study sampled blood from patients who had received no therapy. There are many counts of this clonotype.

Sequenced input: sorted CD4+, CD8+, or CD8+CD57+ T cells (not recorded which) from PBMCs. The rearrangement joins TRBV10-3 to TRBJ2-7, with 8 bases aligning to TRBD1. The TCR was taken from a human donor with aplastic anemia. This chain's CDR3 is CAISDRDRSSYEQYF. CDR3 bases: TGTGCCATCAGTGACAGGGACAGGAGCTCCTACGAGCAGTACTTC.